The 30 T cell receptor beta chains below come from one sample, sequenced in a study. TCRdb re-analysed the 5' RACE reads in MiXCR, keeping a single row per CDR3 protein. The repertoire includes 45,000 to 70,000 distinct CDR3 sequences, roughly 30% of them detected once, and roughly 3.3% sits in the top ten. Material for sequencing was tumor-infiltrating memory CD4+ T cells sorted from the breast tumor. Subset here: memory CD4+ T cells, CD4+CD45RO+CD25-. The receptors here all came from a female donor with breast cancer.

The rearrangement joins TRBV5-1 to TRBJ2-1, with TRBD2 as a possible D gene (6 bases). V lost 1 base, J lost 0 bases, and 8 bases lay in between. Germline-derived CDR1 and CDR2 are SGHRS and YFSETQ. CDR3 length: 15 amino acids. The CDR3 region is CASSLRRVSYNEQFF. In DNA form, the CDR3 reads TGCGCCAGCAGCTTGAGGAGGGTCTCCTACAATGAGCAGTTCTTC.

This chain uses TRBV28 with TRBJ1-1; 8 positions match TRBD1. Germline V gene lookup returns CDR1 MDHEN and CDR2 SYDVKM. V was clipped by 7 bases and J by 3 bases; unmatched bases: 1. CDR3 length: 12 residues. Here the CDR3 reads CASNRGYTEAFF. The CDR3 DNA sequence: TGTGCCAGCAACAGGGGGTACACTGAAGCTTTCTTT.

This chain joins TRBV6-2 or TRBV6-3 and TRBJ2-7, with 8 nucleotides matching TRBD2. CDR1 is MNHEY and CDR2 is SVGEGT in the germline V gene. V lost 8 bases and J lost 0; bases outside the gene matches: 6. The CDR3 consists of 14 residues. This CDR3 is CASRTSGISYEQYF. CDR3 bases: TGTGCCAGCCGCACTAGCGGCATCTCCTACGAGCAGTACTTC.

This clonotype has more than one count but fewer than ten. The chain carries TRBV5-1 and TRBJ1-1, with D maybe TRBD1 (5 bases). V was shortened by 5 bases and J by 0 bases, with 23 bases between the two germline ends. Germline V gene data show CDR1 as SGHRS and CDR2 as YFSETQ. The CDR3 has 18 residues. The CDR3 reads CASSTTLGLQELNTEAFF. CDR3 DNA sequence: TGCGCCAGCAGTACGACCCTGGGACTTCAGGAATTGAACACTGAAGCTTTCTTT.

The V gene is TRBV7-6, the J gene TRBJ2-3; D not resolved. Germline V gene data show CDR1 as SGHVS and CDR2 as FNYEAQ. V lost 5 bases and J lost 7, with 10 bases in between. The CDR3 runs 12 residues. The CDR3 protein is CASSLDGNTQYF. In DNA, the CDR3 is TGTGCCAGCAGCCTTGACGGCAATACGCAGTATTTT.

This clonotype showed up many times. This chain links TRBV6-5 with TRBJ1-1, with 7 bases that match TRBD1. CDR1 and CDR2 from the germline V gene are MNHEY and SVGAGI. The trim removed 5 bases at V and 5 bases at J, leaving 8 bases unmatched. The CDR3 extends over 14 amino acids. In DNA, the CDR3 is TGTGCCAGCAGTCTGCAGCAGGGGGAAACTGAAGCTTTCTTT. It translates to CASSLQQGETEAFF.

This rearrangement joins TRBV7-9 to TRBJ2-3, with TRBD2 matching over 8 bases. V lost 6 bases to trimming and J lost 0 bases; unmatched junction nucleotides: 5. Germline CDR1 is SEHNR and CDR2 is FQNEAQ (reference sequence). The CDR3 extends over 15 amino acids. The CDR3 sequence is CASSVASGSTDTQYF. The CDR3 DNA is TGTGCCAGCAGTGTCGCTAGCGGGAGCACAGATACGCAGTATTTT.

The chain carries TRBV12-3 or TRBV12-4 and TRBJ2-1; 12 bases line up with TRBD2. This CDR3 contains 15 residues. V dropped 1 base and J dropped 9; count of bases not matched to a gene: 4. The CDR3, as DNA: TGTGCCAGCAGTTTAGGACTAGCGGGGGATATTGAGCAGTTCTTC. Translation gives CASSLGLAGDIEQFF.

This clonotype was seen repeatedly, ten times or more. This chain connects TRBV7-2 to TRBJ1-5; no firm D call. Germline V lookup: CDR1 SGHTA, CDR2 FQGNSA. The V end was cut by 5 bases, the J end by 7 bases, with 12 bases between. The CDR3 sequence is 13 residues long. For the CDR3, the DNA is TGTGCCAGCAGCCGCGGGTTGATCCAGCCCCAGCATTTT. Amino acid sequence: CASSRGLIQPQHF.

This clonotype came up a few times. The genes are TRBV11-3 and TRBJ2-7; 8 positions match TRBD1. The germline CDR1 and CDR2 sequences are SGHNT and YENEEA. Losses at the gene ends were 5 bases for V and 4 bases for J; bases not matched to a gene: 10. The CDR3 spans 15 residues. The chain's CDR3 is CASSPTGTGLYEQYF. CDR3 coding DNA: TGTGCCAGCAGCCCTACCGGGACAGGATTGTACGAGCAGTACTTC.

This clonotype has at least ten counts. The chain combines TRBV7-8 with TRBJ1-5, with D hard to call. This CDR3 is built from 15 residues. Germline V gene lookup returns CDR1 SGHVS and CDR2 FQNEAQ. V lost 0 bases to trimming and J lost 1 base, with 7 bases between them. The CDR3 sequence is CASSLALASNQPQHF. CDR3 bases: TGTGCCAGCAGCTTAGCTCTCGCGAGCAATCAGCCCCAGCATTTT.

This clonotype was observed a handful of times. J is TRBJ1-1 and V is TRBV28, with D hard to call. This CDR3 contains 13 residues. In germline, CDR1 is MDHEN, CDR2 SYDVKM. The V and J ends lost 3 bases and 3 bases respectively, with 8 bases between them. CDR3 nucleotide sequence: TGTGCCAGCAGTTTTTTATGGGACACTGAAGCTTTCTTT. This codes for CASSFLWDTEAFF.

The chain carries TRBV7-2 and TRBJ2-5; TRBD1 might be the D (5 bases). The CDR3 runs 17 residues. CDR1 and CDR2 (germline): SGHTA, FQGNSA. V was shortened by 5 bases and J by 8 bases, with 27 bases between the two germline ends. The CDR3: CASSPDDDDSTSDTQYF. The DNA of the CDR3 is TGTGCCAGCAGCCCAGATGACGACGACAGTACCTCGGATACCCAGTACTTC.

This clonotype was found many times. V usage is TRBV6-5 and J usage is TRBJ1-2, with 7 positions matching TRBD1. The CDR3 totals 12 residues. Looked up from germline, CDR1 is MNHEY and CDR2 is SVGAGI. The junction had 2 bases not matched to a gene; V was cut back by 5 bases and J by 5 bases. Here the CDR3 reads CASSKQGYGYTF. As DNA, the CDR3 is TGTGCCAGCAGTAAACAGGGGTATGGCTACACCTTC.

This clonotype appeared once. V and J are TRBV6-1 and TRBJ1-2; D is unclear. Germline loops: CDR1 MNHNS, CDR2 SASEGT. V lost 3 bases and J 5 bases, leaving 10 bases between the germline ends. The CDR3 is 13 residues long. The CDR3 DNA sequence: TGTGCCAGCAGTGAGTCACAGTTTTATGGCTACACCTTC. As protein: CASSESQFYGYTF.

With respect to this clonotype: Germline is not matched at one junction end, which may reflect a read error. In DNA, the CDR3 is TGTGTCAGCAGAAGGACAGGGCAGAGTTCACCCCTCCACTTT. Translated, it gives CVSRRTGQSSPLHF. The J gene is TRBJ1-6, the V gene TRBV7-9, with 8 positions matching TRBD1. Germline CDR1 is SEHNR and CDR2 is FQNEAQ (reference sequence). This CDR3 has 14 residues.

This clonotype was seen more than once but under ten times. The gene calls are TRBV5-1 and TRBJ1-2, with 9 bases that match TRBD1. V lost 8 bases, J lost 4 bases, and 6 bases stayed unmatched. Germline V gives CDR1 SGHRS, CDR2 YFSETQ. The CDR3 spans 13 residues. The CDR3 DNA follows: TGCGCCAGTAGACAGGGGGAAGGCTATGGCTACACCTTC. This codes for CASRQGEGYGYTF.

This clonotype was seen once. The chain joins TRBV6-2 or TRBV6-3 to TRBJ2-5, with D perhaps TRBD1 (5 bases). V was cut by 6 bases and J by 2 bases, with 10 bases left in between. The CDR3 is made up of 13 amino acids. Germline CDR1 is MNHEY and CDR2 is SVGEGT. CDR3 sequence: CASRITGQETQYF. CDR3 DNA: TGTGCCAGCAGGATAACAGGACAAGAGACCCAGTACTTC.

V gene TRBV15 combines with J gene TRBJ2-1, with unresolved D. V dropped 5 bases and J dropped 2 bases, with 13 bases sitting between them. There are 15 residues in the CDR3. Per germline, CDR1 LNHNV and CDR2 YYDKDF (reference sequence). DNA for the CDR3: TGTGCCACCAGCGATCGTTCCCCAGCCTACAATGAGCAGTTCTTC. Translation gives CATSDRSPAYNEQFF. Based on the CDR3 plus reference TRBV15 and TRBJ2-1, the full variable domain is DAMVIQNPRYQVTQFGKPVTLSCSQTLNHNVMYWYQQKSSQAPKLLFHYYDKDFNNEADTPDNFQSRRPNTSFCFLDIRSPGLGDTAMYLCATSDRSPAYNEQFFGPGTRLTVL.

Only a few counts were recorded for this clonotype. V gene TRBV9 combines with J gene TRBJ2-2; D may be TRBD1 or TRBD2 (5 bases each). The CDR3 spans 15 residues. V lost 4 bases and J 7 bases, leaving 17 bases between the germline ends. CDR1 and CDR2 from the germline V gene are SGDLS and YYNGEE. The CDR3 sequence is CASSLRPTGGGELFF. The CDR3 bases are TGTGCCAGCAGCCTTCGCCCAACTGGGGGCGGGGAGCTGTTTTTT.

This clonotype was seen a few times. This chain joins TRBV20-1 and TRBJ2-7, with D perhaps given as TRBD1 or TRBD2 (5 bases each). V was trimmed by 0 bases and J by 3 bases, leaving 12 bases between them. The CDR3 contains 14 residues. Germline V gene data show CDR1 as DFQATT and CDR2 as SNEGSKA (reference sequence). The CDR3 region has the DNA TGCAGTGCTAGAGATGTGGGGGTTAGCTACGAGCAGTACTTC. Translating gives CSARDVGVSYEQYF.

This clonotype was recorded a few times. The rearrangement links TRBV4-2 to TRBJ1-2; tentative D call: TRBD1 (5 bases). This CDR3 spans 15 amino acids. Between the trimmed V and J ends, which lost 0 bases and 5 bases, there was a span of 13 bases. Germline values: CDR1 LGHNA, CDR2 YNFKEQ. CDR3 protein: CASSQEREGRYGYTF. The CDR3 nucleotides read TGTGCCAGCAGCCAAGAGCGCGAGGGGCGTTATGGCTACACCTTC.

The chain combines TRBV28 with TRBJ2-3; TRBD1 might be the D (5 bases). CDR1 and CDR2 (germline): MDHEN, SYDVKM. This CDR3 has 16 residues. V was clipped by 2 bases and J by 0 bases, with 12 bases between them. As DNA, the CDR3 is TGTGCCAGCAGTTTAGGCAGGGTGTGGAGCACAGATACGCAGTATTTT. Its translation: CASSLGRVWSTDTQYF. The variable domain in full, with the rest retrieved from reference TRBV28 and TRBJ2-3, is DVKVTQSSRYLVKRTGEKVFLECVQDMDHENMFWYRQDPGLGLRLIYFSYDVKMKEKGDIPEGYSVSREKKERFSLILESASTNQTSMYLCASSLGRVWSTDTQYFGPGTRLTVL.

The sample holds many counts of this clonotype. CDR3 coding DNA: TGCAGTGCTAGAGATCAACAGGGGGCTTACTATGGCTACACCTTC. It encodes CSARDQQGAYYGYTF. This chain connects TRBV20-1 to TRBJ1-2; 9 bases fit TRBD1. The CDR3 covers 15 residues. V was pared by 0 bases and J by 3 bases, with 5 bases of the junction left unmatched. Germline V gives CDR1 DFQATT, CDR2 SNEGSKA (reference sequence).

The CDR3: CAISDGGRAVEQFF. Here the CDR3 DNA reads TGTGCCATCAGTGACGGCGGGAGGGCCGTTGAGCAGTTCTTC. This sequence joins TRBV10-3 and TRBJ2-1, with 9 bases matching TRBD2. The CDR3 contains 14 residues. Germline values: CDR1 ENHRY, CDR2 SYGVKD. Trimming at V came to 3 bases and at J to 9 bases, leaving 6 bases not matched to a gene.

The chain links TRBV5-1 to TRBJ2-1; TRBD2 matches at 12 bases. Trimming took 4 bases from V and 7 from J; bases not matched to a gene: 6. The CDR3 contains 15 residues. Germline loops: CDR1 SGHRS, CDR2 YFSETQ. CDR3: CASSPGLAGKNEQFF. For the CDR3, the DNA is TGCGCCAGCAGCCCTGGACTAGCGGGAAAAAATGAGCAGTTCTTC.

The CDR3 sequence: CASSIPGGHEQYF. The CDR3 bases are TGTGCCAGCAGTATCCCCGGGGGGCACGAGCAGTACTTC. The chain combines TRBV28 with TRBJ2-7, with D possibly TRBD2 on 7 matching bases. The CDR3 is 13 residues long. In germline, CDR1 is MDHEN, CDR2 SYDVKM. V gave up 5 bases and J gave up 5 bases, with 13 bases separating them.

This clonotype was seen a handful of times. The chain recombines TRBV7-2 with TRBJ1-1; D is possibly TRBD1 (5 bases). V was pared by 5 bases and J by 4 bases, with 11 bases between. CDR3 length: 13 amino acids. From germline, CDR1 is SGHTA and CDR2 FQGNSA. This chain's CDR3 is CASSASGLTEAFF. The CDR3 nucleotides read TGTGCCAGCAGCGCCTCAGGGCTCACTGAAGCTTTCTTT.

In the case of this clonotype: The junction and the germline gene differ at one end; a read error may be behind it. The chain recombines TRBV7-2 with TRBJ1-2; D may be TRBD1 (5 bases). There are 15 residues in the CDR3. Germline loops: CDR1 SGHTA, CDR2 FQGNSA. This CDR3 is CASTLMSGTISGYTF. CDR3 bases: TGTGCCAGCACCTTAATGTCGGGGACCATAAGTGGCTACACCTTC. The full variable domain, completed using reference TRBV7-2 and TRBJ1-2, is GAGVSQSPSNKVTEKGKDVELRCDPISGHTALYWYRQSLGQGLEFLIYFQGNSAPDKSGLPSDRFSAERTGGSVSTLTIQRTQQEDSAVYLCASTLMSGTISGYTFGSGTRLTVV.

Concerning this clonotype itself: Mismatch with germline at one junction end may stem from a read error. The CDR3 DNA is TGCGTCAGCAGCCAAGGGGGCGGCACAGATACGCAGTATTTT. This gives the protein CVSSQGGGTDTQYF. The chain couples TRBV4-3 to TRBJ2-3; 7 bases map to TRBD1. Looked up from germline, CDR1 is LGHNA and CDR2 is YSLEER. This CDR3 comprises 14 residues.